The present T cell receptor (beta chain) was sequenced within a study of graft-versus-host responses after intestinal transplantation. Overall study results and limits: Early post-transplant declines in HvG were associated with peak levels of circulating GvH clones.

A remark on this clone: Its target is not known.

Sequencing used immunoSEQ multiplex PCR; TCRdb keeps in-frame clones, though not all of them. Counted here are 85,000 to 100,000 clones, approximately 87% occurring once; the ten biggest clones make up nearly 0.11%. Germline values: CDR1 MGHRA, CDR2 YSYEKL. The CDR3 consists of 14 residues. Trimming removed 8 bases at V and 1 base at J, with 13 bases between. This clonotype originated in a human donor who received an intestinal transplant. The chain couples TRBV4-1 to TRBJ2-3; maybe TRBD2 (6 bases). Sample: unstimulated CD4+ T cells sorted from spleen or lymph node cells, taken before intestinal transplant. This chain's CDR3 is CASAGTDGTDTQYF. The DNA for the CDR3 is TGCGCCAGCGCAGGGACTGACGGCACAGATACGCAGTATTTT.